The 17 T cell receptor beta chains below all came from one sample that was sequenced in a study of blood T cell repertoires in COVID-19. This table comes from immunoSEQ multiplex PCR, and its TCRdb copy is limited to in-frame clones, with some not included. The table shows 53,000 or so clones, with 77% occurring only once. Sequenced: peripheral blood. These receptors came from a man between 65 and 80 years old with active or convalescent COVID-19.

This clone was detected once. The V and J genes are TRBV3-1 (or the pseudogene TRBV3-2) and TRBJ1-6; 7 bases line up with TRBD1. The CDR3 contains 13 residues. The V segment lost 3 bases and the J segment 11 bases; nucleotides outside the gene matches: 4. Per the germline V gene, CDR1 is LGHDT and CDR2 is YNNKEL (reference sequence). CDR3 loop: CASSHGRGTPLHF. The CDR3, as DNA: TGTGCCAGCAGCCACGGCAGGGGGACACCCCTCCACTTT.

The chain is built from TRBV28 and TRBJ2-2; D not certain. The length of the CDR3 is 13 residues. CDR1 is MDHEN and CDR2 is SYDVKM in the germline V gene. V lost 2 bases to trimming and J lost 4 bases, with 5 bases between them. CDR3 nucleotides: TGTGCCAGCAGTTTAGGCGGCACCGGGGAGCTGTTTTTT. Its translation is CASSLGGTGELFF.

This chain connects TRBV11-3 to TRBJ1-6, with no clear D. The CDR3 consists of 13 residues. CDR1 and CDR2 from the germline V gene are SGHNT and YENEEA. Trimming pared 0 bases from V and 10 bases from J, leaving 7 bases between. DNA of the CDR3: TGTGCCAGCAGCTTAGACCCCCCGTCACCCCTCCACTTT. Residues: CASSLDPPSPLHF.

The chain carries TRBV5-4 and TRBJ2-2; 12 positions agree with TRBD2. The V and J ends lost 4 bases and 1 base, in that order; junction bases with no gene match: 11. The CDR3 totals 19 residues. From germline, CDR1 is SGHNT and CDR2 YYREEE (reference sequence). As DNA, the CDR3 is TGTGCCAGCAGCCCGAGGCCTAGCGGGGGGGCGTGGAACACCGGGGAGCTGTTTTTT. It yields the protein CASSPRPSGGAWNTGELFF.

The CDR3 loop is CASTPVRGGLAPLHF. CDR3 nucleotide sequence: TGTGCCAGCACCCCTGTTAGGGGTGGTTTGGCACCCCTCCACTTT. The genes are TRBV27 and TRBJ1-6, with D possibly being TRBD1 (5 bases). The CDR3 is 15 amino acids. The V gene's germline CDR1 is MNHEY and CDR2 SMNVEV (reference sequence). The V and J ends lost 7 bases and 11 bases respectively, with 21 bases between them.

The chain recombines TRBV7-2 with TRBJ1-4; D is uncertain. Per the germline V gene, CDR1 is SGHTA and CDR2 is FQGNSA. The CDR3 has 15 residues. V was clipped by 1 base and J by 3 bases, with 9 bases between them. As DNA, the CDR3 is TGTGCCAGCAGCTTAGACCGGGGTCCTAATGAAAAACTGTTTTTT. The encoded protein is CASSLDRGPNEKLFF.

The chain links TRBV1 to TRBJ2-5; the table assigns TRBD2, which was not confirmed against the DNA. TRBV1 is deemed a pseudogene. CDR3 length: 16 residues. CDR3 nucleotide sequence: TGCACCAGCAGACGCCGGGAACCGAGGTGGCAAGAGACCCAGTACTTC. Its protein product is CTSRRREPRWQETQYF.

About this clone: Only one base separates this from a far larger clonotype, so it likely reflects a read error. CDR3 DNA sequence: TGTGCCAGCAGCCGACAGGGCTACGAGCAGTACTTC. This translates into CASSRQGYEQYF. This rearrangement joins TRBV6-2 or TRBV6-3 to TRBJ2-7, with 7 bases fitting TRBD1. J lost 3 bases, V lost 6 bases, and 2 bases had no gene match. Per germline, CDR1 MNHEY and CDR2 SVGEGT. CDR3 length equals 12 residues.

The chain uses TRBV6-5 and TRBJ1-2; D ambiguous. From germline, CDR1 is MNHEY and CDR2 SVGAGI. V was trimmed by 0 bases and J by 2 bases, leaving 4 bases between them. The CDR3 is made up of 13 amino acids. The CDR3 nucleotides are TGTGCCAGCAGTTACTCAAGCAACTATGGCTACACCTTC. Its translation is CASSYSSNYGYTF.

The rearrangement uses TRBV19 and TRBJ1-5; D possibly corresponds to TRBD1 (5 bases). Germline V gene data show CDR1 as LNHDA and CDR2 as SQIVND (reference sequence). This CDR3 spans 15 amino acids. V lost 4 bases, J lost 3 bases, and 13 bases lay in between. This CDR3 reads CASSTAGGNNQPQHF. The CDR3 DNA reads as TGTGCCAGTAGTACCGCTGGGGGGAACAATCAGCCCCAGCATTTT.

This rearrangement joins TRBV7-2 to TRBJ1-2, with D hard to call. This CDR3 spans 15 amino acids. Trimming removed 4 bases from V and 1 base from J, with 13 bases in between. Germline CDR1 and CDR2: SGHTA and FQGNSA. The CDR3 reads CASSSPYRYNYGYTF. The DNA of the CDR3 is TGTGCCAGCAGCTCCCCGTATCGGTATAACTATGGCTACACCTTC.

Only one count was recorded for this clone. This sequence joins TRBV7-2 and TRBJ2-7, with a weak D call TRBD2 (6 bases). V was shortened by 5 bases and J by 4 bases, with 12 bases between the two germline ends. The CDR3 loop spans 13 amino acids. Germline loops: CDR1 SGHTA, CDR2 FQGNSA. CDR3 sequence (DNA): TGTGCCAGCAGCCGGCGGGACGGATACGAGCAGTACTTC. As protein: CASSRRDGYEQYF.

The chain employs TRBV5-1 and TRBJ2-1, with D unresolved. V shed 1 base and J shed 0 bases, with 8 bases lying between them. The CDR3 sequence is 15 residues long. Germline CDR1 reads SGHRS; CDR2 reads YFSETQ. The DNA of the CDR3 is TGCGCCAGCAGCTTGATAGGAGCCTCCTACAATGAGCAGTTCTTC. Encoded protein: CASSLIGASYNEQFF.

V is TRBV18 and J is TRBJ1-2; the D is unclear. The CDR3 length is 16 residues. Germline CDR1 is KGHSH and CDR2 is LQKENI. Trimming pared 3 bases from V and 4 bases from J, leaving 18 bases between. In DNA form, the CDR3 reads TGTGCCAGCTCACCGAGCTCAAGCACCCGGGGCTATGGCTACACCTTC. Translation gives CASSPSSSTRGYGYTF.

The chain couples TRBV30 to TRBJ2-3; no definite D call. Per germline, CDR1 GTSNPN and CDR2 SVGIG (reference sequence). Trimming took off 1 base at V and 3 bases at J, with 11 bases between the two ends. The CDR3 spans 14 residues. The CDR3 DNA follows: TGTGCCTGGAGTGCCCTTCCCCAGACAGATACGCAGTATTTT. Protein product: CAWSALPQTDTQYF. The complete variable domain, with remaining parts taken from reference TRBV30 and TRBJ2-3, reads SQTIHQWPATLVQPVGSPLSLECTVEGTSNPNLYWYRQAAGRGLQLLFYSVGIGQISSEVPQNLSASRPQDRQFILSSKKLLLSDSGFYLCAWSALPQTDTQYFGPGTRLTVL.

This clone was counted between two and nine times. The genes are TRBV19 and TRBJ1-5; 8 bases are shared with TRBD1. V lost 6 bases, J lost 6 bases, and 7 bases stayed unmatched. Germline V gene lookup returns CDR1 LNHDA and CDR2 SQIVND (reference sequence). This CDR3 comprises 14 residues. CDR3 region: CASSPGQGSQPQHF. The CDR3 bases are TGTGCCAGTAGCCCCGGACAGGGCAGTCAGCCCCAGCATTTT.

This clone was seen only once. The J gene is TRBJ2-2, the V gene TRBV4-2; 16 nucleotides agree with TRBD2. Per germline, CDR1 LGHNA and CDR2 YNFKEQ. The CDR3 spans 21 residues. Trimming took 1 base from V and 0 from J; bases not matched to a gene: 8. The CDR3 spells CASSQAYRGLAGGTNTGELFF. The CDR3 DNA reads as TGTGCCAGCAGCCAAGCGTACAGGGGACTAGCGGGGGGGACGAACACCGGGGAGCTGTTTTTT.